The rows below give T cell receptor beta chains drawn from one sample of a study of blood T cell repertoires in COVID-19. Clones were sequenced by immunoSEQ multiplex PCR, and TCRdb holds only the in-frame ones, with some missing. The table has 150,000 or so clones, over 60% seen once. Input material: peripheral blood. These receptors all come from a woman between 50 and 59 years old with active or convalescent COVID-19. CDR3s include the opening cysteine and the closing phenylalanine or tryptophan. Each record gives: clone size, D gene, J gene, V gene, CDR3 protein, CDR3 DNA. D genes are given only for firm matches. A row's size may be missing; if present it is once, few, many or a size class.

.,TRBD1,TRBJ1-1,TRBV30,CAWSVGQGGNTEAFF,TGTGCCTGGAGTGTAGGACAGGGAGGAAACACTGAAGCTTTCTTT
.,TRBD1,TRBJ1-5,TRBV6-4,CASSEQGTGQPQHF,TGTGCCAGCAGCGAACAGGGGACGGGCCAGCCCCAGCATTTT
.,.,TRBJ2-3,TRBV4-2,CASSPQLGTQYF,TGTGCCAGCAGCCCCCAACTCGGGACGCAGTATTTT
.,.,TRBJ1-4,TRBV7-2,CASSLSGEGEKLFF,TGTGCCAGCAGCCTTTCCGGGGAGGGTGAAAAACTGTTTTTT
.,.,TRBJ2-7,TRBV4-3,CASSQTRDNWDEQYF,TGCGCCAGCAGCCAGACCCGGGACAATTGGGACGAGCAGTACTTC
few,TRBD1,TRBJ2-1,TRBV5-1,CASSHRGPYQFF,TGCGCCAGCAGCCACAGGGGGCCGTACCAGTTCTTC
.,.,TRBJ2-7,TRBV5-4,CASSSYRDTHEQYF,TGTGCCAGCAGCTCCTACAGGGATACCCACGAGCAGTACTTC
.,TRBD1,TRBJ2-7,TRBV6-5,CASSYGTGVQYEQYF,TGTGCCAGCAGTTACGGGACAGGGGTTCAGTACGAGCAGTACTTC
.,TRBD2,TRBJ2-3,TRBV3-1/TRBV3-2,CASSQMKVAGVRQYF,TGTGCCAGCAGCCAGATGAAAGTTGCGGGAGTCCGGCAGTATTTT
.,TRBD1,TRBJ1-2,TRBV6-4,CASSEMEGASGYTF,TGTGCCAGCAGTGAAATGGAGGGGGCTTCTGGCTACACCTTC
.,.,TRBJ2-3,TRBV3-1/TRBV3-2,CASSQGTDSTDTQYF,TGTGCCAGCAGCCAAGGGACAGACAGCACAGATACGCAGTATTTT
.,.,TRBJ1-1,TRBV30,CAWSDSRNTEAFF,TGTGCCTGGAGTGACTCAAGGAACACTGAAGCTTTCTTT
.,.,TRBJ1-1,TRBV12-3/TRBV12-4,CASTSDSNTEAFF,TGTGCCAGCACCTCTGACTCGAACACTGAAGCTTTCTTT
.,TRBD1,TRBJ1-2,TRBV7-2,CASSITGTGGFGYTF,TGTGCCAGCAGCATCACCGGGACAGGGGGCTTTGGCTACACCTTC
.,TRBD1,TRBJ1-1,TRBV6-2/TRBV6-3,CASSSHSDRGIPNTEAFF,TGTGCCAGCAGTTCCCACTCGGACAGGGGGATTCCGAACACTGAAGCTTTCTTT
.,.,TRBJ2-7,TRBV5-3,CARSLGRPEQYF,TGTGCCAGAAGCCTAGGTAGGCCCGAGCAGTACTTC
.,.,TRBJ1-3,TRBV5-6,CASSPTGGTGNTIYF,TGTGCCAGCAGCCCTACCGGGGGAACCGGAAACACCATATATTTT
.,.,TRBJ2-7,TRBV28,CASSFGGANYEQYF,TGTGCCAGCAGTTTTGGAGGGGCCAACTACGAGCAGTACTTC
few,.,TRBJ1-6,TRBV18,CASSPTGGNSPLHF,TGTGCCAGCTCTCCGACGGGCGGGAATTCACCCCTCCACTTT
.,.,TRBJ2-3,TRBV6-5,CASTLGSSTDTQYF,TGTGCCAGCACCCTAGGTAGTTCAACAGATACGCAGTATTTT
.,.,TRBJ1-4,TRBV7-2,CASSLERGRNEKLFF,TGTGCCAGCAGCTTAGAGAGGGGGAGAAACGAAAAACTGTTTTTT
.,.,TRBJ2-5,TRBV6-2/TRBV6-3,CASSPSNLKETQYF,TGTGCCAGCAGTCCGAGTAACCTAAAAGAGACCCAGTACTTC
.,TRBD1,TRBJ2-5,TRBV29-1,CSVEPTGGRETQYF,TGCAGCGTTGAGCCGACAGGGGGTCGAGAGACCCAGTACTTC
.,TRBD1,TRBJ1-2,TRBV6-2/TRBV6-3,CASSYSGQGYGYTF,TGTGCCAGCAGTTACTCCGGACAGGGCTATGGCTACACCTTC
.,.,TRBJ1-5,TRBV2,CASSSFGGGGQPQHF,TGTGCCAGCAGCTCCTTCGGAGGAGGTGGTCAGCCCCAGCATTTT
once,TRBD1,TRBJ1-5,TRBV4-2,CASSQEGQGGNQPQHF,TGTGCCAGCAGCCAAGAAGGACAGGGGGGAAATCAGCCCCAGCATTTT
.,TRBD2,TRBJ2-5,TRBV20-1,CSASLSSGLQETQYF,TGCAGTGCTAGTCTCTCTAGCGGCCTCCAAGAGACCCAGTACTTC
once,TRBD1,TRBJ1-2,TRBV15,CATSRGQGIYGYTF,TGTGCCACCAGCAGAGGACAGGGAATCTATGGCTACACCTTC
few,.,TRBJ2-1,TRBV18,CASSDRRNNEQFF,TGTGCCAGCTCTGACAGAAGGAACAATGAGCAGTTCTTC
.,TRBD1,TRBJ2-1,TRBV30,CAWIRGNLDRVLWNEQFF,TGTGCCTGGATTAGGGGAAATCTTGACAGGGTCCTGTGGAATGAGCAGTTCTTC
few,TRBD1,TRBJ2-7,TRBV29-1,CSGGQGLYEQYF,TGCAGCGGGGGACAGGGGTTATACGAGCAGTACTTC
.,TRBD2,TRBJ2-7,TRBV4-3,CASSQDAPSGSYEQYF,TGCGCCAGCAGCCAAGATGCCCCTAGCGGCTCCTACGAGCAGTACTTC
.,.,TRBJ2-5,TRBV27,CASSLWASAPRETQYF,TGTGCCAGCAGTTTATGGGCTAGCGCCCCCCGGGAGACCCAGTACTTC
once,.,TRBJ1-2,TRBV7-2,CASSNHRESYGYTF,TGTGCCAGCAGCAACCACAGGGAAAGCTATGGCTACACCTTC
.,TRBD1,TRBJ1-6,TRBV5-8,CASRPTGGYSPLHF,TGTGCCAGCCGCCCGACAGGGGGGTATTCACCCCTCCACTTT